This T cell receptor (beta chain) was sequenced in a study of control samples from healthy donors and cancer patients. The assay was immunoSEQ multiplex PCR, and TCRdb's table has in-frame clones only and misses some. Of about 92,000 clones listed, around 82% were seen once; the top ten hold approximately 9.8%. Per the germline V gene, CDR1 is KGHSH and CDR2 is LQKENI. V lost 4 bases, J lost 2 bases, and 8 bases lay in between. The CDR3 covers 13 residues. This sequence was found in a woman aged 55-69 years in good health. Sequencing used blood. The chain links TRBV18 to TRBJ1-2; D may be TRBD1 (5 bases). The CDR3 loop is CASSQGVNYGYTF. The CDR3 DNA is TGTGCCAGCTCACAAGGGGTGAACTATGGCTACACCTTC. The complete variable domain, with remaining parts taken from reference TRBV18 and TRBJ1-2, reads NAGVMQNPRHLVRRRGQEARLRCSPMKGHSHVYWYRQLPEEGLKFMVYLQKENIIDESGMPKERFSAEFPKEGPSILRIQQVVRGDSAAYFCASSQGVNYGYTFGSGTRLTVV.